The next 28 T cell receptor beta chains were all read from a single sample in a study of blood T cell repertoires in COVID-19. Some clones are missing from TCRdb's copy, which holds only in-frame ones; the method was immunoSEQ multiplex PCR. The table includes under 50,000 clones, around 89% detected once. Source material: peripheral blood. These receptors all stem from a man aged 70-80 years with active COVID-19.

This chain connects TRBV7-3 to TRBJ1-2, with D perhaps TRBD1 (6 bases). Germline CDR1 is SGHTA and CDR2 is FQGTGA. CDR3 length: 14 amino acids. Trimming left V 2 bases short and J 8 bases short, with 15 bases between. CDR3 nucleotide sequence: TGTGCCAGCAGCTTAGGTCGGGACATAGGGGGCTACACCTTC. It yields the protein CASSLGRDIGGYTF.

V usage is TRBV28 and J usage is TRBJ1-6; 10 bases are a match to TRBD1. The germline V gene has CDR1 MDHEN and CDR2 SYDVKM. V dropped 7 bases and J dropped 14; count of bases not matched to a gene: 11. The CDR3 length is 14 residues. DNA of the CDR3: TGTGCCAGCACCCTGGGACAGGGGAGCTTAACCCTCCACTTT. The encoded protein is CASTLGQGSLTLHF. The full variable domain, completed using reference TRBV28 and TRBJ1-6, is DVKVTQSSRYLVKRTGEKVFLECVQDMDHENMFWYRQDPGLGLRLIYFSYDVKMKEKGDIPEGYSVSREKKERFSLILESASTNQTSMYLCASTLGQGSLTLHFGNGTRLTVT.

V usage is TRBV7-9 and J usage is TRBJ2-7; 8 nucleotides match TRBD1. This CDR3 spans 16 amino acids. From germline, CDR1 is SEHNR and CDR2 FQNEAQ (reference sequence). V was pared by 5 bases and J by 3 bases, with 12 bases of the junction left unmatched. The CDR3 sequence is CASSPRTGKVIYEQYF. CDR3 DNA sequence: TGTGCCAGCAGCCCGAGGACAGGGAAGGTGATCTACGAGCAGTACTTC.

This sequence joins TRBV7-2 and TRBJ1-3, with 9 bases fitting TRBD1. CDR1 is SGHTA, CDR2 FQGNSA, per germline. This CDR3 contains 15 residues. V shed 5 bases, J shed 3 bases, and the junction held 5 bases outside the gene matches. The CDR3 sequence is CASSPRTGDGNTIYF. The CDR3, as DNA: TGTGCCAGCAGCCCTAGGACAGGGGATGGAAACACCATATATTTT. Together with reference TRBV7-2 and TRBJ1-3, the CDR3 gives the full variable domain: GAGVSQSPSNKVTEKGKDVELRCDPISGHTALYWYRQSLGQGLEFLIYFQGNSAPDKSGLPSDRFSAERTGGSVSTLTIQRTQQEDSAVYLCASSPRTGDGNTIYFGEGSWLTVV.

This clone was counted only a few times. The chain links TRBV7-3 to TRBJ2-1; TRBD2 is a possible D gene (6 bases). V was trimmed by 4 bases and J by 4 bases, leaving 17 bases between them. This CDR3 is built from 16 residues. Germline lookup yields CDR1 SGHTA and CDR2 FQGTGA. The CDR3 region has the DNA TGTGCCAGCAGCTCGTCCGGCGGGGCCCTTTACAATGAGCAGTTCTTC. This translates into CASSSSGGALYNEQFF.

The chain links TRBV28 to TRBJ1-3; no definite D call. The germline V and J ends were trimmed by 4 bases and 4 bases, with 11 bases remaining between them. Germline V gene data show CDR1 as MDHEN and CDR2 as SYDVKM. The CDR3 consists of 14 residues. CDR3 sequence (DNA): TGTGCCAGCAGTTCGCAGATTCCAGGAAACACCATATATTTT. Translating gives CASSSQIPGNTIYF.

This clone has a handful of counts. The genes are TRBV9 and TRBJ2-3; 8 nucleotides agree with TRBD2. Germline CDR1 reads SGDLS; CDR2 reads YYNGEE. V shed 2 bases, J shed 4 bases, and the junction held 12 bases outside the gene matches. The CDR3 runs to 17 residues. The CDR3 DNA reads TGTGCCAGCAGCGTGGCCCCCCCGGGGGGGCCGCCAGATACGCAGTATTTT. Translating it yields CASSVAPPGGPPDTQYF.

The V gene is TRBV6-2 or TRBV6-3, the J gene TRBJ1-6, with a weak D call TRBD1 (5 bases). The CDR3 extends over 14 amino acids. V was clipped by 1 base and J by 7 bases, with 8 bases between them. CDR1 MNHEY and CDR2 SVGEGT come from the germline V gene. CDR3 region: CASSYLAGNSPLHF. In DNA form, the CDR3 reads TGTGCCAGCAGTTACTTAGCAGGGAATTCACCCCTCCACTTT.

This chain links TRBV19 with TRBJ1-5; D uncertain. V was pared by 7 bases and J by 1 base, with 17 bases between. Germline V gene lookup returns CDR1 LNHDA and CDR2 SQIVND (reference sequence). The CDR3 runs 16 residues. The CDR3 DNA sequence: TGTGCCAGTATTCCTGAACCCATCGGGAGCAATCAGCCCCAGCATTTT. Translating gives CASIPEPIGSNQPQHF. Full variable domain (remainder filled in from reference TRBV19 and TRBJ1-5): DGGITQSPKYLFRKEGQNVTLSCEQNLNHDAMYWYRQDPGQGLRLIYYSQIVNDFQKGDIAEGYSVSREKKESFPLTVTSAQKNPTAFYLCASIPEPIGSNQPQHFGDGTRLSIL.

V is TRBV5-1 and J is TRBJ2-3; perhaps TRBD2 as D (6 bases). This CDR3 contains 16 residues. V was cut by 1 base and J by 0 bases, with 12 bases left in between. Germline V gives CDR1 SGHRS, CDR2 YFSETQ. Here the CDR3 reads CASSLQLAGSTDTQYF. CDR3 bases: TGCGCCAGCAGCTTGCAACTAGCCGGGAGCACAGATACGCAGTATTTT.

The rearrangement links TRBV6-6 to TRBJ2-7; D unclear. Looked up from germline, CDR1 is MNHNY and CDR2 is SVGAGI (reference sequence). The V gene lost 0 bases and the J gene lost 3 bases, with 15 bases spanning the gap. This CDR3 contains 16 residues. The CDR3 loop reads CASSYSKEQNLYEQYF. In DNA, the CDR3 is TGTGCCAGCAGTTACTCGAAGGAACAGAACCTCTACGAGCAGTACTTC.

V usage is TRBV5-4 and J usage is TRBJ2-3, with D unclear. The V and J ends lost 0 bases and 6 bases respectively, with 5 bases between them. From germline, CDR1 is SGHNT and CDR2 YYREEE (reference sequence). There are 12 residues in the CDR3. The CDR3 here is CASSLVMDTQYF. The DNA of the CDR3 is TGTGCCAGCAGCTTGGTTATGGATACGCAGTATTTT.

The gene calls are TRBV6-2 or TRBV6-3 and TRBJ1-6, with a tentative D call TRBD1 (5 bases). V gave up 4 bases and J gave up 7 bases, with 11 bases separating them. Germline CDR1 is MNHEY and CDR2 is SVGEGT. This CDR3 contains 14 residues. The DNA of the CDR3 is TGTGCCAGCAGTTGGGGACTGGGGAATTCACCCCTCCACTTT. This encodes CASSWGLGNSPLHF.

The chain recombines TRBV20-1 with TRBJ1-1; TRBD1 matches 8 bases. The CDR3 sequence is 11 residues long. Losses at the gene ends were 5 bases for V and 8 bases for J; bases not matched to a gene: 4. Germline V gives CDR1 DFQATT, CDR2 SNEGSKA (reference sequence). In nucleotides, the CDR3 is TGCAGTGCTTGGGACAGGCTGGAAGCTTTCTTT. It is translated as CSAWDRLEAFF.

This chain uses TRBV9 with TRBJ2-3, with unresolved D. Germline CDR1 reads SGDLS; CDR2 reads YYNGEE. The germline V and J ends were trimmed by 0 bases and 6 bases, with 8 bases remaining between them. The CDR3 sequence is 13 residues long. The CDR3 protein is CASSVVPVDTQYF. CDR3 DNA sequence: TGTGCCAGCAGCGTAGTTCCGGTCGATACGCAGTATTTT. Based on the CDR3 plus reference TRBV9 and TRBJ2-3, the full variable domain is DSGVTQTPKHLITATGQRVTLRCSPRSGDLSVYWYQQSLDQGLQFLIQYYNGEERAKGNILERFSAQQFPDLHSELNLSSLELGDSALYFCASSVVPVDTQYFGPGTRLTVL.

The rearrangement joins TRBV20-1 to TRBJ2-7; no firm D call. Germline V gene sequence: CDR1 DFQATT, CDR2 SNEGSKA (reference sequence). V was pared by 3 bases and J by 6 bases, with 6 bases between. CDR3 length equals 10 residues. The DNA of the CDR3 is TGCAGTGCTAGTCGTATCGAGCAGTACTTC. It encodes CSASRIEQYF.

This clone was recorded once. The V and J genes are TRBV27 and TRBJ2-1; 14 bases match TRBD2. CDR1 and CDR2 from the germline V gene are MNHEY and SMNVEV (reference sequence). V lost 2 bases, J lost 0 bases, and 21 bases stayed unmatched. The CDR3 extends over 24 amino acids. The CDR3 loop reads CASSLRALPTGLAGGHPSYNEQFF. The CDR3 coding sequence is TGTGCCAGCAGTTTACGGGCCCTCCCCACTGGACTAGCGGGGGGCCATCCCTCCTACAATGAGCAGTTCTTC.

The chain has TRBV11-2 and TRBJ2-5; 10 bases are shared with TRBD1. The germline V gene has CDR1 SGHAT and CDR2 FQNNGV. After removal of 5 bases from V and 6 bases from J, the junction contained 15 bases not matched to a gene. The CDR3 is 17 residues long. CDR3 sequence reads: CASSTLNRQGAPQTQYF. For the CDR3, the DNA is TGTGCCAGCAGCACATTAAATCGACAGGGGGCGCCTCAGACCCAGTACTTC.

V and J are TRBV9 and TRBJ2-1; 12 bases are shared with TRBD2. The V gene's germline CDR1 is SGDLS and CDR2 YYNGEE. V shed 7 bases, J shed 1 base, and the junction held 0 bases outside the gene matches. The CDR3 is 14 amino acids. CDR3 sequence: CASGLAGSYNEQFF. The CDR3 DNA is TGTGCCAGCGGACTAGCGGGATCCTACAATGAGCAGTTCTTC.

Here the CDR3 DNA reads TGTGCCAGCAGGGAGGGGGGGTTGAACACCGGGGAGCTGTTTTTT. It translates to CASREGGLNTGELFF. This chain joins TRBV3-1 (or the pseudogene TRBV3-2) and TRBJ2-2; TRBD2 is a possible D gene (7 bases). V gave up 6 bases and J gave up 1 base, with 12 bases separating them. CDR1 LGHDT and CDR2 YNNKEL come from the germline V gene (reference sequence). This CDR3 has 15 amino acids.

This clone was picked up one time. This chain joins TRBV2 and TRBJ1-5, with D tentatively TRBD1 (5 bases). Germline CDR1 is SNHLY and CDR2 is FYNNEI. CDR3 length: 15 residues. The germline V and J ends were trimmed by 9 bases and 3 bases, with 18 bases remaining between them. The CDR3 sequence: CASRPGTPSNQPQHF. The CDR3 DNA follows: TGTGCCAGTCGCCCCGGGACTCCATCCAATCAGCCCCAGCATTTT. The whole variable domain, remainder taken from reference TRBV2 and TRBJ1-5, is EPEVTQTPSHQVTQMGQEVILRCVPISNHLYFYWYRQILGQKVEFLVSFYNNEISEKSEIFDDQFSVERPDGSNFTLKIRSTKLEDSAMYFCASRPGTPSNQPQHFGDGTRLSIL.

The gene calls are TRBV5-6 and TRBJ2-5; D might be TRBD2 (5 bases). This CDR3 is 14 amino acids long. Germline assignment: CDR1 SGHDT and CDR2 YYEEEE. Deletions cut 1 base from V and 2 bases from J, with 9 bases between. The CDR3: CASSLPGWQETQYF. CDR3 coding DNA: TGTGCCAGCAGCTTGCCGGGGTGGCAAGAGACCCAGTACTTC.

This clone was observed once. This chain joins TRBV6-5 and TRBJ1-2; 7 nucleotides agree with TRBD1. CDR3 size: 15 residues. After removal of 7 bases from V and 2 bases from J, the junction contained 10 bases not matched to a gene. The germline gives CDR1 MNHEY, CDR2 SVGAGI. The CDR3 nucleotides read TGTGCCAGCAAACGTGCCGGGACAGAGAACTATGGCTACACCTTC. It specifies CASKRAGTENYGYTF.

This chain joins TRBV3-1 (or the pseudogene TRBV3-2) and TRBJ1-1, with a possible D match to TRBD1 (5 bases). The CDR3 runs to 13 residues. The germline CDR1 and CDR2 sequences are LGHDT and YNNKEL (reference sequence). V was pared by 2 bases and J by 3 bases, with 7 bases between. The CDR3 spells CASSQFRDTEAFF. The CDR3 bases are TGTGCCAGCAGCCAATTCAGGGACACTGAAGCTTTCTTT.

This chain uses TRBV4-3 with TRBJ2-5; TRBD2 matches 15 bases. Germline CDR1 reads LGHNA; CDR2 reads YSLEER. Trimming removed 4 bases from V and 5 bases from J; junction bases left unmatched: 11. The CDR3 spans 18 residues. CDR3 bases: TGCGCCAGCAGCCCCCTAGGGACTAGCGGGGGGTTCCCGGAGACCCAGTACTTC. Translation gives CASSPLGTSGGFPETQYF.

This chain links TRBV11-2 with TRBJ1-1; tentatively, D is TRBD1 (6 bases). This CDR3 region has 15 residues. Per the germline V gene, CDR1 is SGHAT and CDR2 is FQNNGV. The ends were cut back, 5 bases at V and 4 bases at J, with 17 bases in the middle. DNA for the CDR3: TGTGCCAGCAGCCCACATCTACAGGGTGGCACTGAAGCTTTCTTT. Its protein is CASSPHLQGGTEAFF.

The chain employs TRBV7-2 and TRBJ1-5; possibly TRBD1 for D (6 bases). From germline, CDR1 is SGHTA and CDR2 FQGNSA. Trimming shortened V by 0 bases and J by 7 bases, and 13 bases separated the two germline ends. CDR3 length: 15 residues. The CDR3 nucleotides are TGTGCCAGCAGCTTAGCGGGGGCTCGGGGACAGCCCCAGCATTTT. Encoded protein: CASSLAGARGQPQHF.

The gene calls are TRBV7-2 and TRBJ1-6; unclear D gene. Trimming left V 2 bases short and J 9 bases short, with 17 bases between. The germline V gene has CDR1 SGHTA and CDR2 FQGNSA. This CDR3 contains 16 residues. The CDR3: CASSLTYGQSGSPLHF. CDR3 nucleotide sequence: TGTGCCAGCAGCTTAACGTACGGCCAGTCGGGTTCACCCCTCCACTTT.